This T cell receptor (beta chain) stems from a study of STAT5B mutations in CD4+ large granular lymphocyte leukemia. With regard to this clone: Its specificity is unknown.

V shed 6 bases, J shed 3 bases, and the junction held 14 bases outside the gene matches. This CDR3 is built from 17 residues. Germline V gene sequence: CDR1 LGHNA, CDR2 YNFKEQ. Study-level findings and limits: Patient CD4-sorted repertoires stayed more clonal than healthy ones after leukemic-clone removal.

Original data processing: Productive clonotypes were detectable down to 2.59 x 10-5 frequency. Assay used: immunoSEQ multiplex PCR; TCRdb lists only in-frame clones, some missing. V, J and clone size were drawn from that table, and D and trimming were deduced from the DNA. The table lists about 20,000 clones, around 76% of them singletons. Specimen: CD4+ T cells from blood buffy coats. The receptor was derived from a human donor in good health. This chain links TRBV4-2 with TRBJ2-7; TRBD2 agrees at 10 bases. CDR3: CASSRTFRLAGNYEQYF. The CDR3 bases are TGTGCCAGCAGTCGAACGTTTAGACTAGCGGGTAACTACGAGCAGTACTTC.